These 20 T cell receptor beta chains were all obtained from the same sample, sequenced in a study of shared clonotypes between healthy human individuals. Clones were read by immunoSEQ multiplex PCR, and TCRdb kept only the in-frame ones, dropping some. The data contain approximately 1.1 million clones, approximately 80% of them seen just once; the ten biggest clones take up 0.5% to 0.6%. Sequencing was carried out using memory CD4+ T cells from PBMCs. Indicated subset: CD45RA-negative fraction. The receptors here all came from a man aged 18 to 30 in good health. Some clones in this sample may be carry-over from other donors' samples.

The V and J genes are TRBV18 and TRBJ1-5, with a possible D match to TRBD1 (6 bases). CDR3 length: 12 amino acids. CDR1 KGHSH and CDR2 LQKENI come from the germline V gene. V shed 3 bases and J shed 11 bases, with 11 bases lying between them. CDR3 protein: CASSPRGQTQHF. The CDR3 nucleotides are TGTGCCAGCTCACCGCGAGGACAGACCCAGCATTTT.

This chain links TRBV4-3 with TRBJ1-2; D perhaps matches TRBD1 (5 bases). The CDR3 consists of 13 residues. Germline assignment: CDR1 LGHNA and CDR2 YSLEER. V was cut by 1 base and J by 8 bases, with 11 bases left in between. DNA for the CDR3: TGCGCCAGCAGCCAAGCGGGGACGTGGGGCTACACCTTC. Its translation is CASSQAGTWGYTF.

V usage is TRBV6-1 and J usage is TRBJ1-1, with D tentatively TRBD1 (6 bases). V lost 4 bases and J lost 5, with 8 bases in between. This CDR3 contains 12 residues. Germline V CDR1 and CDR2: MNHNS, SASEGT. As DNA, the CDR3 is TGTGCCAGCAGTGTAGGGACAACTGAAGCTTTCTTT. Its protein is CASSVGTTEAFF.

This chain uses TRBV10-3 with TRBJ2-1, with 7 bases matching TRBD2. J gave up 7 bases and V 11 bases, and 14 bases lay outside the gene matches. The CDR3 totals 14 residues. CDR1 is ENHRY, CDR2 SYGVKD, per germline. The CDR3 bases are TGTGCCGTCCAGGGCTTATCGGGAGGTAATGAGCAGTTCTTC. This sequence encodes CAVQGLSGGNEQFF.

The sample holds one count of this clone. The chain uses TRBV18 and TRBJ2-2; TRBD1 agrees at 9 bases. The CDR3 extends over 16 amino acids. Germline CDR1 is KGHSH and CDR2 is LQKENI. After removal of 4 bases from V and 6 bases from J, the junction contained 9 bases not matched to a gene. The DNA for the CDR3 is TGTGCCAGCTCACAGTACGGACAGGGGTCCCCCGGGGAGCTGTTTTTT. This encodes CASSQYGQGSPGELFF.

The sample holds many counts of this clone. The chain uses TRBV5-1 and TRBJ2-5; a possible D gene is TRBD1 (5 bases). Germline CDR1 reads SGHRS; CDR2 reads YFSETQ. The CDR3 covers 14 residues. Deletions cut 4 bases from V and 2 bases from J, with 12 bases between. In DNA, the CDR3 is TGCGCCAGCAGCCACGACAGAGGTCAAGAGACCCAGTACTTC. Amino acids: CASSHDRGQETQYF.

The chain recombines TRBV5-4 with TRBJ2-3; 7 nucleotides match TRBD2. CDR3 length equals 14 residues. CDR1 SGHNT and CDR2 YYREEE come from the germline V gene (reference sequence). The V and J ends lost 7 bases and 0 bases, in that order; junction bases with no gene match: 5. CDR3 region: CASGGGSSTDTQYF. The CDR3 nucleotides read TGTGCCAGCGGGGGGGGTTCCAGCACAGATACGCAGTATTTT.

This chain uses TRBV28 with TRBJ2-7, with TRBD1 matching over 9 bases. With V trimmed by 8 bases and J by 5 bases, 13 bases remained unmatched. Germline-derived CDR1 and CDR2 are MDHEN and SYDVKM. CDR3 length equals 15 residues. The CDR3 here is CASSARDRDPNEQYF. DNA for the CDR3: TGTGCCAGCTCGGCCCGGGACAGGGACCCCAACGAGCAGTACTTC.

Notes on this clone: A read error may account for a junction end that differs from germline. This CDR3 is also generated by other DNA sequences in the sample. This chain connects TRBV29-1 to TRBJ1-1, with no clear D. From germline, CDR1 is SQVTM and CDR2 ANQGSEA. The CDR3 covers 12 residues. The CDR3 sequence is CSVGEGDTEAFF. Written as DNA, the CDR3 is TGCAGCGTTGGAGAGGGAGACACCGAAGCTTTCTTT.

Comments on this clone: A far larger clone is one base from this, pointing to a likely read error. This rearrangement joins TRBV5-1 to TRBJ1-1, with no clear D. V lost 5 bases and J 4 bases, leaving 9 bases between the germline ends. The V gene's germline CDR1 is SGHRS and CDR2 YFSETQ. The CDR3 contains 12 residues. The CDR3 region is CASSTASTEAFF. In DNA, the CDR3 is TGCGCCAGCAGTACGGCGAGCACTGAAGCTTTCTTT.

As regards this clone: Other DNA sequences of this sample code for an identical CDR3. The chain is built from TRBV7-2 and TRBJ1-1; D gene uncertain. This CDR3 spans 15 amino acids. Germline V gene lookup returns CDR1 SGHTA and CDR2 FQGNSA. Trimming took off 1 base at V and 0 bases at J, with 9 bases between the two ends. This CDR3 reads CASSLGLGMNTEAFF. The DNA of the CDR3 is TGTGCCAGCAGCTTAGGATTAGGGATGAACACTGAAGCTTTCTTT.

The genes are TRBV9 and TRBJ2-7; 7 bases are a match to TRBD1. Germline-derived CDR1 and CDR2 are SGDLS and YYNGEE. CDR3 length: 14 residues. V trimming: 0 bases; J trimming: 2 bases; junction bases outside the gene matches: 2. The CDR3 is CASSVEDRAYEQYF. CDR3 nucleotide sequence: TGTGCCAGCAGCGTAGAAGACAGGGCCTACGAGCAGTACTTC.

This chain joins TRBV6-6 and TRBJ2-1, with 7 bases that match TRBD1. With V trimmed by 8 bases and J by 7 bases, 5 bases remained unmatched. Germline V CDR1 and CDR2: MNHNY, SVGAGI (reference sequence). This CDR3 region has 12 residues. CDR3 sequence: CASALQGNEQFF. CDR3 bases: TGTGCCAGCGCGCTACAGGGGAATGAGCAGTTCTTC.

Comment on this clone: One junction end does not reproduce the germline sequence, and a read error may be involved. The rearrangement links TRBV30 to TRBJ1-6; a possible D gene is TRBD1 (6 bases). Germline V gene data show CDR1 as GTSNPN and CDR2 as SVGIG (reference sequence). This CDR3 region has 13 residues. CDR3 coding DNA: TGTGTCTGGAGTGCAGGGGATAATTCACCCCTCCACTTT. It yields the protein CVWSAGDNSPLHF.

The chain couples TRBV28 to TRBJ2-7; D is ambiguous. CDR1 MDHEN and CDR2 SYDVKM come from the germline V gene. V was clipped by 6 bases and J by 4 bases, with 16 bases between them. The CDR3 is 14 amino acids. The CDR3 reads CASSSLGRDYEQYF. CDR3 coding DNA: TGTGCCAGCAGCTCACTGGGTAGAGATTACGAGCAGTACTTC.

The chain couples TRBV5-4 to TRBJ1-3, with 11 bases lining up with TRBD1. CDR3 size: 14 residues. Trimming cost V 3 bases and J 4 bases; bases outside gene matches: 0. In germline, CDR1 is SGHNT, CDR2 YYREEE (reference sequence). CDR3 nucleotides: TGTGCCAGCAGCTGGGACAGGGGGGGAAACACCATATATTTT. This encodes CASSWDRGGNTIYF.

As to this clone: The same CDR3 is also encoded by other DNA sequences in this sample. The chain has TRBV27 and TRBJ1-5; unclear D gene. V dropped 4 bases and J dropped 2 bases, with 9 bases sitting between them. Germline CDR1 MNHEY, CDR2 SMNVEV (reference sequence). The CDR3 consists of 14 residues. The CDR3 reads CASSSGVGNQPQHF. CDR3 DNA: TGTGCCAGCAGTTCCGGGGTAGGCAATCAGCCCCAGCATTTT.

This chain uses TRBV28 with TRBJ2-7; TRBD2 matches 12 bases. Unmatched junction bases numbered 4, after V lost 5 bases and J lost 2 bases. CDR1 is MDHEN and CDR2 is SYDVKM in the germline V gene. There are 15 residues in the CDR3. Here the CDR3 reads CASSIRLAGAYEQYF. The CDR3, as DNA: TGTGCCAGCAGTATCCGACTAGCGGGAGCCTACGAGCAGTACTTC.

This clone was detected once. This chain joins TRBV27 and TRBJ2-7; 12 nucleotides agree with TRBD2. V lost 2 bases, J lost 8 bases, and 7 bases stayed unmatched. Germline V gene lookup returns CDR1 MNHEY and CDR2 SMNVEV (reference sequence). The CDR3 length is 15 residues. The DNA for the CDR3 is TGTGCCAGCAGTTTAAAATGGACTAGCGGGATTAAGCAGTACTTC. It is translated as CASSLKWTSGIKQYF.

The count of this clone is one. The rearrangement joins TRBV5-1 to TRBJ2-3, with a tentative D call TRBD1 (5 bases). The CDR3 extends over 15 amino acids. The ends were cut back, 4 bases at V and 4 bases at J, with 16 bases in the middle. Germline V CDR1 and CDR2: SGHRS, YFSETQ. Written as DNA, the CDR3 is TGCGCCAGCAGCACCGGGCAGGGCGGTTCAGATACGCAGTATTTT. It yields the protein CASSTGQGGSDTQYF.